Below, 9 T cell receptor beta chains from the same sample are listed, as sequenced in a study of blood T cells in healthy people across ages. Combining a sample-barcoded 5' primer with a J-beta primer mix, a second PCR ran for roughly 6 to 11 cycles. A single record per CDR3 protein comes from TCRdb applying MiXCR to the 5' RACE reads. Of 1.4 million to 1.5 million distinct CDR3 sequences in the sample, about 40% were seen once. Material for sequencing was blood. Receptors originate from a woman aged 18 to 35 in good health.

The V gene is TRBV7-6, the J gene TRBJ2-1; D not certain. Trimming removed 0 bases at V and 6 bases at J, with 12 bases between. CDR1 is SGHVS and CDR2 is FNYEAQ in the germline V gene. This CDR3 is 15 amino acids long. CDR3 in DNA: TGTGCCAGCAGCTTAGCGCGCATAGAGTCCAATGAGCAGTTCTTC. This gives the protein CASSLARIESNEQFF.

This clonotype has just a few counts. This rearrangement joins TRBV28 to TRBJ2-7; tentatively, D is TRBD1 (6 bases). The germline V gene has CDR1 MDHEN and CDR2 SYDVKM. The germline V and J ends were trimmed by 6 bases and 4 bases, with 22 bases remaining between them. The CDR3 loop spans 16 amino acids. The CDR3: CASSSEIRDTKYEQYF. CDR3 coding DNA: TGTGCCAGCAGCTCCGAGATCCGGGACACCAAATACGAGCAGTACTTC.

In this sample, this clonotype turned up a few times. The gene calls are TRBV20-1 and TRBJ1-5; TRBD1 agrees at 9 bases. The CDR3 covers 16 residues. Germline CDR1 reads DFQATT; CDR2 reads SNEGSKA (reference sequence). Trimming took 3 bases from V and 0 from J; bases not matched to a gene: 6. In nucleotides, the CDR3 is TGCAGTGCTAGGGTGGGACAGGGCTATAGCAATCAGCCCCAGCATTTT. It yields the protein CSARVGQGYSNQPQHF.

The V gene is TRBV7-9, the J gene TRBJ2-1; tentative D call: TRBD2 (5 bases). CDR1 and CDR2 (germline): SEHNR, FQNEAQ (reference sequence). V lost 6 bases and J lost 9, with 15 bases in between. CDR3 length equals 13 residues. The CDR3 here is CASSPPESGEQFF. The DNA for the CDR3 is TGTGCCAGCAGTCCCCCGGAAAGCGGTGAGCAGTTCTTC.

This clonotype has a handful of counts. The chain combines TRBV20-1 with TRBJ1-5; the match to TRBD1 covers 9 bases. Trimming cost V 5 bases and J 7 bases; bases outside gene matches: 6. The CDR3 has 13 amino acids. The germline V gene encodes CDR1 DFQATT and CDR2 SNEGSKA (reference sequence). DNA of the CDR3: TGCAGTGCTTCGGGACAGGGAGGGCAGCCCCAGCATTTT. It is translated as CSASGQGGQPQHF.

This clonotype was seen more than once but under ten times. V and J are TRBV6-1 and TRBJ2-7, with D possibly matching TRBD2 (6 bases). V was clipped by 1 base and J by 2 bases, with 9 bases between them. The CDR3 sequence is 14 residues long. CDR1 and CDR2 (germline): MNHNS, SASEGT. The CDR3 is CASSEGLGAYEQYF. The CDR3 nucleotides are TGTGCCAGCAGTGAAGGACTAGGGGCCTACGAGCAGTACTTC.

This clonotype turned up a few times. The chain employs TRBV5-1 and TRBJ2-2, with D unresolved. Trimming left V 0 bases short and J 7 bases short, with 4 bases between. CDR3 length: 12 residues. Germline-derived CDR1 and CDR2 are SGHRS and YFSETQ. This CDR3 reads CASSLVGGELFF. DNA of the CDR3: TGCGCCAGCAGCTTGGTGGGCGGGGAGCTGTTTTTT.

In regard to this clonotype: This clone may be a read error of a much larger clone one base away. The CDR3 nucleotides are TGTGACATCAGTGCCCGAACTAGCGGTAGCACAGATACGCAGTATTTT. It specifies CDISARTSGSTDTQYF. The chain has TRBV10-3 and TRBJ2-3; 8 positions match TRBD2. Looked up from germline, CDR1 is ENHRY and CDR2 is SYGVKD. The CDR3 totals 16 residues.

The table lists this clonotype with a few counts. This rearrangement joins TRBV6-5 to TRBJ2-1, with a possible D match to TRBD1 (7 bases). The germline V gene encodes CDR1 MNHEY and CDR2 SVGAGI. Trimming left V 4 bases short and J 7 bases short, with 14 bases between. CDR3 size: 14 residues. CDR3 sequence reads: CASSSRGTANEQFF. In DNA form, the CDR3 reads TGTGCCAGCAGTTCCAGGGGGACTGCTAATGAGCAGTTCTTC.